This record concerns one T cell receptor (beta chain) sequence. Its antigen is undetermined. These data come from a study of radiotherapy plus CTLA-4 blockade in lung cancer. Germline V gene sequence: CDR1 KGHSH, CDR2 LQKENI. The CDR3 runs 15 residues. V shed 0 bases and J shed 8 bases, with 13 bases lying between them. The study's findings and limits: Expansion of tumor-derived TCR clones was observed in blood after radiotherapy plus ipilimumab. The best prediction of response reportedly came from early blood T cell clone dynamics, with interferon-beta.

Some clones are missing from TCRdb's copy, which holds only in-frame ones; the method was immunoSEQ multiplex PCR. Of about 40,000 clones listed, roughly 70% are singletons. The source was peripheral blood, collected from a patient treated with radiotherapy plus ipilimumab. The genes are TRBV18 and TRBJ1-4, with TRBD1 as a possible D gene (5 bases). This clonotype was sampled from a human donor with non-small cell lung cancer who had stable disease on radiotherapy plus ipilimumab. CDR3 nucleotides: TGTGCCAGCTCACCACCGGGAGGGGAGGACGAAAAACTGTTTTTT. Residues: CASSPPGGEDEKLFF.